This TCR beta chain was captured by sequencing in a study of chemoradiotherapy in HPV16-positive cancers. General study results and limits: Functional assays defining HPV-specific T cells used only a couple of HPV16-positive patients.

Comments on this clone: Antigen: not known.

The V gene end was trimmed by 0 bases and the J gene end by 6 bases; junction bases not matched to a gene: 8. This CDR3 is built from 15 residues. Germline loops: CDR1 SGHDT, CDR2 YYEEEE. The method was immunoSEQ multiplex PCR; TCRdb's version includes in-frame clones alone and lacks a portion of them. The data contain tens of thousands of clones, about 92% of them singletons. The chain employs TRBV5-6 and TRBJ2-7, with 8 nucleotides matching TRBD1. Sample: blood, taken from a patient who underwent chemoradiotherapy. The TCR comes from a human donor with HPV-associated anogenital cancer. The CDR3 region has the DNA TGTGCCAGCAGCTTGGTCCCGGACAGGGTGGGCGAGCAGTACTTC. This encodes CASSLVPDRVGEQYF.